This T cell receptor (beta chain) originates from a study of blood T cell repertoires in COVID-19. The CDR3 is 12 amino acids. The germline V gene has CDR1 MNHEY and CDR2 SVGAGI. Trimming shortened V by 6 bases and J by 3 bases, and 9 bases separated the two germline ends. In the original analysis: It was from reference gene primer amplification that nucleated cell counts were estimated. Assay: immunoSEQ multiplex PCR; the TCRdb copy retains only in-frame clones and omits some. V and J calls and clone size come straight from that table; D and trimming were deduced from the DNA. This sample carries tens of thousands of clones, 68% of them seen once, and the ten largest clones take about 9%.

Sequenced material: peripheral blood. This TCR was recovered from a woman aged 65 to 85 with acute or convalescent COVID-19. This sequence joins TRBV6-5 and TRBJ2-7, with D perhaps TRBD1 (6 bases). This chain's CDR3 is CASSPQGYEQYF. The CDR3 region has the DNA TGTGCCAGCAGCCCACAGGGCTACGAGCAGTACTTC.